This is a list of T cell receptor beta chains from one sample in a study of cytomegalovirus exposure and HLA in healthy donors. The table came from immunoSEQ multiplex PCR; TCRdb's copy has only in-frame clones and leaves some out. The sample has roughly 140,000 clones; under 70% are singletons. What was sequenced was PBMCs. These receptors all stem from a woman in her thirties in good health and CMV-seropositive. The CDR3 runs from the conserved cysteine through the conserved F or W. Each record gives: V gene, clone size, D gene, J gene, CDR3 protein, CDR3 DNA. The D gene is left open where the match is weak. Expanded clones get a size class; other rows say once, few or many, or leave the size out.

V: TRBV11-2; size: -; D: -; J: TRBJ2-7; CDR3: CASSFDEQYF; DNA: TGTGCCAGCAGCTTCGACGAGCAGTACTTC
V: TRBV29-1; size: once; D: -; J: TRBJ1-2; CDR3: CSVEYRLYGYTF; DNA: TGCAGCGTTGAGTACAGGTTGTATGGCTACACCTTC
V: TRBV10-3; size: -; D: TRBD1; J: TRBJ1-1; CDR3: CAIRGGQGNTEAFF; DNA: TGTGCCATCAGGGGGGGACAGGGAAACACTGAAGCTTTCTTT
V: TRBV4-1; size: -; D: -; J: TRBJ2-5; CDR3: CASSQVIAETQYF; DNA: TGCGCCAGCAGCCAAGTAATCGCGGAGACCCAGTACTTC
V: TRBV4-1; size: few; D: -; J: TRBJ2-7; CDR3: CASSLGTGQPHEQYF; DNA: TGCGCCAGCAGCCTTGGAACAGGGCAGCCCCACGAGCAGTACTTC
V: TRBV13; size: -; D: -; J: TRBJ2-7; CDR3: CASSLGRAEQYF; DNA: TGTGCCAGCAGCTTAGGCAGGGCCGAGCAGTACTTC
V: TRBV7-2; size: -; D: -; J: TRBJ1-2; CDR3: CASRLRGTESYTF; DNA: TGTGCCAGCAGATTACGGGGAACCGAGAGCTACACCTTC
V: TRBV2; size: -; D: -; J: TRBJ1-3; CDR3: CASNLERGNTIYF; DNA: TGTGCCAGCAATCTCGAGAGGGGAAACACCATATATTTT
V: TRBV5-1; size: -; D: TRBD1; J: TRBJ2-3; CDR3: CASSPQDRSTDTQYF; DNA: TGCGCCAGCAGCCCCCAGGACAGGAGCACAGATACGCAGTATTTT
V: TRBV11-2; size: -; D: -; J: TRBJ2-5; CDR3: CASSASSQGAGKTQYF; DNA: TGTGCCAGCAGCGCCTCCAGTCAAGGGGCTGGAAAGACCCAGTACTTC
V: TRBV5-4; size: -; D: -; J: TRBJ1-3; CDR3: CASSAAREDTIYF; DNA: TGTGCCAGCAGCGCAGCCAGGGAGGACACCATATATTTT
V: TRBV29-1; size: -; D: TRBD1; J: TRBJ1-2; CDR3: CSAQTDRVRGYTF; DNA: TGCAGCGCGCAGACCGACAGGGTCAGGGGCTACACCTTC
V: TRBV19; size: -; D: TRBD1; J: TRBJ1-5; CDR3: CASSRTGPLRSNQPQHF; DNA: TGTGCCAGTAGTAGGACAGGCCCCCTAAGGAGCAATCAGCCCCAGCATTTT
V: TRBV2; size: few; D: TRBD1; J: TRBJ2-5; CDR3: CASRATRTGVGETQYF; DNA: TGTGCCAGCAGAGCGACTCGGACAGGGGTCGGGGAGACCCAGTACTTC
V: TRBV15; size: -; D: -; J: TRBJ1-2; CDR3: CATSRAGDGYTF; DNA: TGTGCCACCAGCAGGGCGGGGGATGGCTACACCTTC
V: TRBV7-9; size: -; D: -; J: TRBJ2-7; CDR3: CASSLPMGQYEQYF; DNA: TGTGCCAGCAGCCTCCCTATGGGCCAGTACGAGCAGTACTTC
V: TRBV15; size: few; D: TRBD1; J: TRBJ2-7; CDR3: CATSPRGGQTYEQYF; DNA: TGTGCCACCAGCCCCCGAGGGGGACAGACCTACGAGCAGTACTTC
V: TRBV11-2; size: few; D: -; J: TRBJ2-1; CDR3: CATQPRSQFF; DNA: TGTGCCACCCAACCTAGATCCCAGTTCTTC
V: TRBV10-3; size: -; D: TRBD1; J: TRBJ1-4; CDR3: CAIRPGQGNEKLFF; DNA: TGTGCCATCAGACCGGGACAGGGAAATGAAAAACTGTTTTTT
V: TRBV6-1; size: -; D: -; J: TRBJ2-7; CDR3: CASSELVQYF; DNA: TGTGCCAGCAGTGAATTAGTGCAGTACTTC
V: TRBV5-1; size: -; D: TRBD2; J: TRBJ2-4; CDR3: CASRTGPGTSGAKNIQYF; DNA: TGCGCCAGCAGGACCGGACCCGGGACTAGCGGAGCCAAAAACATTCAGTACTTC
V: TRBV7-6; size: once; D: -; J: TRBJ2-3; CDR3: CASSSSASGHFFTDTQYF; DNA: TGTGCCAGCAGCTCCAGCGCTTCCGGACACTTTTTCACAGATACGCAGTATTTT
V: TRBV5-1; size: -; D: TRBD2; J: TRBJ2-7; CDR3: CASSGLAGTYEQYF; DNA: TGCGCCAGCAGCGGCTTAGCGGGGACGTACGAGCAGTACTTC
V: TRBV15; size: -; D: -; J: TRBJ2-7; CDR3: CATSREGTGPSEYF; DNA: TGTGCCACCAGCAGAGAGGGAACAGGGCCTTCAGAGTACTTC
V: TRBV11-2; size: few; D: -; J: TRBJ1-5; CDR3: CASSFRAYQPQHF; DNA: TGTGCCAGCAGCTTCAGGGCTTATCAGCCCCAGCATTTT
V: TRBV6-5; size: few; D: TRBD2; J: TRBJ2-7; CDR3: CATTWGTTLQEQYF; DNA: TGTGCCACCACTTGGGGGACTACCCTTCAGGAGCAGTACTTC
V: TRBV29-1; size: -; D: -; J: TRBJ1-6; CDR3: CSVSAGRYNSPLHF; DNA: TGCAGCGTTTCCGCGGGACGGTATAATTCACCCCTCCACTTT
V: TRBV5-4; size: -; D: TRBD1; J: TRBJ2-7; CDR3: CASSSGTAYEQYF; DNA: TGTGCCAGCAGCTCCGGGACAGCCTACGAGCAGTACTTC
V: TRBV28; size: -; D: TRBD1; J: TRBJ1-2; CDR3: CASSFHRGANYGYTF; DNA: TGTGCCAGCAGTTTCCACAGGGGAGCTAACTATGGCTACACCTTC
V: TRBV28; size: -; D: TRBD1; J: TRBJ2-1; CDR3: CASSLYRDRPFF; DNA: TGTGCCAGCAGTTTGTACCGGGACAGGCCGTTCTTC
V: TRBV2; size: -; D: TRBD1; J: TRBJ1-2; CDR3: CASRSGTDYGYTF; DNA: TGTGCCAGCAGATCCGGGACAGACTATGGCTACACCTTC
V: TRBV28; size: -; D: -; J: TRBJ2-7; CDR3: CASSLLTGYNDEQYF; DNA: TGTGCCAGCAGTTTGCTCACAGGGTACAATGACGAGCAGTACTTC
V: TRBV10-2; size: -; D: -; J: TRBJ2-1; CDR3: CASLNQRFTNEQFF; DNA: TGCGCCAGCCTAAACCAGCGGTTTACCAATGAGCAGTTCTTC
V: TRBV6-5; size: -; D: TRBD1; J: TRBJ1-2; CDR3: CASSYQGAGGYTF; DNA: TGTGCCAGCAGTTACCAGGGGGCGGGTGGCTACACCTTC
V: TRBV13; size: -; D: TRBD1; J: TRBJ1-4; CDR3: CASSLRTGGLDEKLFF; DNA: TGTGCCAGCAGCCTCCGGACAGGGGGCTTGGATGAAAAACTGTTTTTT
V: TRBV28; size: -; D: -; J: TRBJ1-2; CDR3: CASVREGRGYTF; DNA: TGTGCCAGCGTGCGGGAGGGCCGCGGCTACACCTTC
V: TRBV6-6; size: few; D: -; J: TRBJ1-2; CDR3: CASTGGGRGNYGYTF; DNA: TGTGCCAGCACAGGTGGGGGCCGAGGGAACTATGGCTACACCTTC
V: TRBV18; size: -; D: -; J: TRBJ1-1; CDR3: CASSPAQTLLTEAFF; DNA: TGTGCCAGCTCACCGGCGCAGACATTGCTCACTGAAGCTTTCTTT
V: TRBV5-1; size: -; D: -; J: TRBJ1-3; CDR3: CASSLGGRVGGNTIYF; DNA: TGCGCCAGCAGCTTGGGGGGCAGGGTCGGCGGAAACACCATATATTTT
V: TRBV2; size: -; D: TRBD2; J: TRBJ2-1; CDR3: CASAPRGGEQFF; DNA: TGTGCCAGCGCTCCCCGGGGGGGTGAGCAGTTCTTC
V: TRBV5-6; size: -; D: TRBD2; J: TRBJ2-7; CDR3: CASSFGGGEQYF; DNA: TGTGCCAGCAGCTTTGGCGGGGGCGAGCAGTACTTC
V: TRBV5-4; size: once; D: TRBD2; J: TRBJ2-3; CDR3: CASSLRVGGSSTDTQYF; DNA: TGTGCCAGCAGCTTGCGGGTCGGCGGGAGCTCAACAGATACGCAGTATTTT
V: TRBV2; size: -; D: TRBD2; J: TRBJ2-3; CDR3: CASSGSGMGTDTQYF; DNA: TGTGCCAGCAGTGGAAGCGGGATGGGCACAGATACGCAGTATTTT
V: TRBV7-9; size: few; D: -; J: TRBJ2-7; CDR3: CASSLELFEYEQYF; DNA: TGTGCCAGCAGCTTAGAACTGTTCGAGTACGAGCAGTACTTC
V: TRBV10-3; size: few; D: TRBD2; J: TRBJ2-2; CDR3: CAISEMTSGNTGELFF; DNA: TGTGCCATCAGTGAGATGACTAGCGGTAACACCGGGGAGCTGTTTTTT
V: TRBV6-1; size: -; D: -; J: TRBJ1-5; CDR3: CASRDTSNQPQHF; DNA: TGTGCCAGCAGGGACACTAGCAATCAGCCCCAGCATTTT
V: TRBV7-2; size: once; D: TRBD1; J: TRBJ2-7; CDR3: CASSPSGTASYEQYF; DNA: TGTGCCAGCAGCCCATCCGGGACAGCGTCCTACGAGCAGTACTTC
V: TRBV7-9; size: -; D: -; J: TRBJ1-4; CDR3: CASSLAGLNEKLFF; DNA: TGTGCCAGCAGCTTGGCAGGTCTTAATGAAAAACTGTTTTTT
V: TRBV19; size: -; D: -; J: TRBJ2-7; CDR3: CASSISVAYEQYF; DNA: TGTGCCAGTAGTATATCCGTAGCCTACGAGCAGTACTTC